The T cell receptor (beta chain) described here comes from a study of cytomegalovirus exposure and HLA in healthy donors. Data came from immunoSEQ multiplex PCR; TCRdb stores just in-frame clones and leaves some out. This sample has roughly 250,000 clones, with around nine tenths found just once. From germline, CDR1 is MNHEY and CDR2 SMNVEV (reference sequence). Germline trimming cut 5 bases from V and 4 bases from J; bases unmatched to any gene: 6. CDR3 length: 15 amino acids. Sequencing was done on a sample of PBMCs. J is TRBJ2-3 and V is TRBV27; 10 nucleotides line up with TRBD2. The clonotype was recovered from a man younger than 30 in good health and CMV-seronegative. DNA of the CDR3: TGTGCCAGCAGTATTCTAGCGGGGGCAGCAGATACGCAGTATTTT. Its translation is CASSILAGAADTQYF.